The following is a T cell receptor (beta chain) sequence with its context. Its target is not known. With 60 Vbeta and 13 Jbeta primers, the PCR was carried out. TCRdb's copy holds only in-frame clones and misses some; the assay was immunoSEQ multiplex PCR. This sample has about 130,000 clones; around 82% occur once, and the top ten carry about 3.9%. Trimming removed 4 bases from V and 4 bases from J; junction bases left unmatched: 7. Looked up from germline, CDR1 is LNHDA and CDR2 is SQIVND (reference sequence). The CDR3 contains 15 residues. The source of the sample is a study of cytomegalovirus exposure and HLA in healthy donors. Study conclusions and caveats: The authors confirmed in vitro that a few CMV-associated chains were specific for CMV antigens.

V and J are TRBV19 and TRBJ2-7, with 10 positions matching TRBD1. The sequence was collected from a woman aged 40 to 55 in good health and CMV-seropositive. Sequencing used PBMCs. The CDR3 sequence: CASSNGDRGFYEQYF. Written as DNA, the CDR3 is TGTGCCAGTAGTAATGGGGACAGGGGATTTTACGAGCAGTACTTC.